The rows below give T cell receptor beta chains drawn from one sample of a study of T cells in Graves' hyperthyroidism and ophthalmopathy. One entry per CDR3 protein results from TCRdb running MiXCR on the multiplex PCR reads. Among some 690,000 distinct CDR3 sequences listed, roughly 17% were seen once. The sample taken for sequencing was blood. These receptors were taken from a man aged 45 to 65 with Graves' hyperthyroidism. CDR3s include the opening cysteine and the closing phenylalanine or tryptophan. Each record gives: V gene, D gene, CDR3 length, clone size, J gene, CDR3 DNA, CDR3 protein. A D gene is named only where the DNA matches it firmly. Clone sizes are given selectively: once, few, many, or a class where the clone is expanded.

TRBV19	.	13	many	TRBJ1-1	TGTGCCACCGAGGACAGAGAGAACACTGAAGCTTTCTTT	CATEDRENTEAFF
TRBV19	TRBD1	15	few	TRBJ1-1	TGTGCCAGTAGTCACATTCGGGACAGGAACACTGAAGCTTTCTTT	CASSHIRDRNTEAFF
TRBV7-9	TRBD2	15	many	TRBJ2-1	TGTGCCAGCAGCGCTTACGGGAGGCACTACAATGAGCAGTTCTTC	CASSAYGRHYNEQFF
TRBV30	TRBD1	15	many	TRBJ1-1	TGTGCCTGGAGTGTACGGGACAGGCCGAACACTGAAGCTTTCTTT	CAWSVRDRPNTEAFF
TRBV29-1	.	12	many	TRBJ1-1	TGCAGCGCCGCTGCGGCAGGCCCTGAAGCTTTCTTT	CSAAAAGPEAFF
TRBV24-1	.	13	few	TRBJ2-1	TGTGCCACCATTGGACCACCCTATAATGAGCAGTTCTTC	CATIGPPYNEQFF
TRBV20-1	TRBD1	14	few	TRBJ1-2	TGCAGTGCTAGAGCGGGGACAGGGGGGACTGGCTACACCTTC	CSARAGTGGTGYTF
TRBV6-2/TRBV6-3	TRBD2	18	.	TRBJ2-7	TGTGCCAGCAGTTACGGGGAGGGGCACAGAAGGGTAAGCTACGAGCAGTACTTC	CASSYGEGHRRVSYEQYF
TRBV27	.	15	.	TRBJ1-5	TGTGCCAGCAGTTCCGGGGTAATCAGCAATCAGCCCCAGCATTTT	CASSSGVISNQPQHF
TRBV3-1	.	15	.	TRBJ2-1	TGTGCCAGCAGCCAAGGGTTTTTTAGCGGCGGTGAGCAGTTCTTC	CASSQGFFSGGEQFF
TRBV20-1	.	14	.	TRBJ1-2	TGCAGTGCTAGAGTCCGGGACGGGGAGGTTGGCTACACCTTC	CSARVRDGEVGYTF
TRBV12-3/TRBV12-4	TRBD1	16	many	TRBJ2-1	TGTGCCAGCAGTTTAGACAGGGGCCCTAGAGGCAATGAGCAGTTCTTC	CASSLDRGPRGNEQFF
TRBV11-2	.	15	many	TRBJ1-1	TGTGCCAGCAGCCTCCCTTCACAGGGCGGGACTGAAGCTTTCTTT	CASSLPSQGGTEAFF
TRBV9	TRBD1	16	many	TRBJ1-2	TGTGCCAGCAGCGTAGGCGGGGGACAGAGACACTATGGCTACACCTTC	CASSVGGGQRHYGYTF
TRBV27	TRBD2	15	many	TRBJ2-7	TGTGCCAGCAGTCAAATCTTAGCGGGAGTGTACGAGCAGTACTTC	CASSQILAGVYEQYF
TRBV7-3	TRBD2	16	.	TRBJ2-1	TGTGCCAGCAGCGCGGGACTAGCGGGAGCCTACAATGAGCAGTTCTTC	CASSAGLAGAYNEQFF
TRBV7-3	TRBD1	14	many	TRBJ2-5	TGTGCCAGCAGCCAAAACAGGGGCGGGGAGACCCAGTACTTC	CASSQNRGGETQYF
TRBV2	.	15	many	TRBJ1-1	TGTGCCAGCAGTGAAGGAGGGCAGGTGAACACTGAAGCTTTCTTT	CASSEGGQVNTEAFF
TRBV25-1	TRBD2	17	.	TRBJ2-1	TGTGCCGGCAGTGAGCCCTTTGGTAGCGGGAGCAATAATGAGCAGTTCTTC	CAGSEPFGSGSNNEQFF
TRBV28	TRBD2	16	many	TRBJ2-7	TGTGCCAGCAGCCCTAGCGGGAGTCCCCCCTCCTACGAGCAGTACTTC	CASSPSGSPPSYEQYF
TRBV18	.	16	many	TRBJ2-1	TGTGCCAGCTCAACCCGAAAAAGCATTTCCTACAATGAGCAGTTCTTC	CASSTRKSISYNEQFF
TRBV25-1	TRBD2	19	.	TRBJ2-1	TGTGCCAGCAGTGGACCTAGACTAGCGGGAGTCAACTCCTACAATGAGCAGTTCTTC	CASSGPRLAGVNSYNEQFF
TRBV7-2	TRBD1	15	many	TRBJ1-1	TGTGCCAGCAGCGGTAGGTTGACAGGGGTCGCTGAAGCTTTCTTT	CASSGRLTGVAEAFF
TRBV7-9	.	13	few	TRBJ2-5	TGTGCCAGCAGCCTACGTGGCCACGAGACCCAGTACTTC	CASSLRGHETQYF
TRBV3-1	.	12	.	TRBJ1-5	TGTGCCAGCAGCCATACAGGCCTACCCCAGCATTTT	CASSHTGLPQHF
TRBV6-2/TRBV6-3	TRBD2	16	many	TRBJ2-7	TGTGCCAGCAGACCCCCGGCCGCTAGCGGGAGGGACGAGCAGTACTTC	CASRPPAASGRDEQYF
TRBV3-1	TRBD2	17	.	TRBJ2-2	TGTGCCAGCAGACAGAGGGGAGCGGGAGGGCCCGCCGGGGAGCTGTTTTTT	CASRQRGAGGPAGELFF
TRBV7-9	.	13	few	TRBJ2-5	TGTGCCAGCAGCTCGATCACAGGGAGGTTAGAGTACTTC	CASSSITGRLEYF
TRBV30	.	14	many	TRBJ2-2	TGTGCCTGGAGCGATGGGACAAGGACCGGGGAGCTGTTTTTT	CAWSDGTRTGELFF
TRBV30	.	12	many	TRBJ1-1	TGTGCCTGGAGGTATAGGAACACTGAAGCTTTCTTT	CAWRYRNTEAFF
TRBV29-1	TRBD2	16	many	TRBJ2-1	TGCAGCGTTGAAGATCTAAGCGGGAGTGTCTACAATGAGCAGTTCTTC	CSVEDLSGSVYNEQFF
TRBV12-3/TRBV12-4	TRBD2	17	.	TRBJ2-1	TGTGCCAGCAGCATACTAGCGGGCGGACCCTCCTACAATGAGCAGTTCTTC	CASSILAGGPSYNEQFF
TRBV10-2	TRBD2	18	many	TRBJ2-5	TGCGCCAGCAGTGATATCTTCTCTAGCGGAATCCCACAAGAGACCCAGTACTTC	CASSDIFSSGIPQETQYF
TRBV6-5	.	16	many	TRBJ1-2	TGTGCCAGCAGTTACTCACAGTTCGCCAATAACTATGGCTACACCTTC	CASSYSQFANNYGYTF
TRBV30	.	13	few	TRBJ1-5	TGTGCCTGGAGTATGGGTAGCAATCAGCCCCAGCATTTT	CAWSMGSNQPQHF
TRBV7-6	TRBD1	14	many	TRBJ2-7	TGTGCCAGCAGCTTTGGGGGACAGGCCTACGAGCAGTACTTC	CASSFGGQAYEQYF
TRBV3-1	TRBD1	14	many	TRBJ1-6	TGTGCCAGCAGCCGGCAGGGGGATGACTCACCCCTCCACTTT	CASSRQGDDSPLHF
TRBV4-1	.	14	many	TRBJ1-2	TGCGCCAGCAGCTTCAACAGGTTTAACTATGGCTACACCTTC	CASSFNRFNYGYTF
TRBV13	.	14	few	TRBJ2-1	TGTGCCAGCAGCTCCCGTTACACGGTTAATGAGCAGTTCTTC	CASSSRYTVNEQFF
TRBV27	.	14	.	TRBJ1-2	TGTGCCAGCAGTTCCACTATTGCTAACTATGGCTACACCTTC	CASSSTIANYGYTF
TRBV10-3	.	12	.	TRBJ1-1	TGTGCCATCAGCGGTGGGGGAGAGCGCGCTTTCTTT	CAISGGGERAFF
TRBV11-1	TRBD2	15	.	TRBJ2-1	TGTGCCAGCAGCTTGGGCGGGAGAGGAAAAAATGAGCAGTTCTTC	CASSLGGRGKNEQFF
TRBV19	.	13	many	TRBJ2-7	TGTGCCAGTAGTCGCCTTGACAGCTACGAGCAGTACTTC	CASSRLDSYEQYF
TRBV20-1	TRBD2	14	.	TRBJ2-1	TGCAGTGCACGAGGGACTAGCGGGATCATTGAGCAGTTCTTC	CSARGTSGIIEQFF
TRBV19	TRBD2	16	.	TRBJ2-1	TGTGCCAGTATTTCTCGGGAGGGCCCTATGAGAAATGAGCAGTTCTTC	CASISREGPMRNEQFF
TRBV6-1	.	16	many	TRBJ2-3	TGTGCCAGCAGTGAAGTGGGCAGGGGCCAGACAGATACGCAGTATTTT	CASSEVGRGQTDTQYF
TRBV24-1	.	15	many	TRBJ2-1	TGTGCCACCAGTGACCAACAGGGAACCTACAATGAGCAGTTCTTC	CATSDQQGTYNEQFF
TRBV10-1	.	13	many	TRBJ1-1	TGCGCCACCCGGAGACACCGGGACACTGAAGCTTTCTTT	CATRRHRDTEAFF
TRBV4-2	TRBD2	17	many	TRBJ2-5	TGTGCCAGCAGCCAAGGAGGACTAGCGGGATCTCAAGAGACCCAGTACTTC	CASSQGGLAGSQETQYF
TRBV7-9	.	13	.	TRBJ2-7	TGTGCCAGCAGCCGAGGGTACGAATACGAGCAGTACTTC	CASSRGYEYEQYF
TRBV27	TRBD1	14	.	TRBJ2-7	TGTGCCAGCAGTTTCAGTCTCGGACAGGGCGAGCAGTACTTC	CASSFSLGQGEQYF